Given below is one T cell receptor (beta chain) in context. Its matching antigen is unknown. This CDR3 contains 13 residues. The germline V and J ends were trimmed by 7 bases and 5 bases, with 12 bases remaining between them. The sample comes from a study of blood T cells in healthy people across ages. On the study more broadly: About one barcoded beta molecule was captured per two T cells (by template switching).

Study results and caveats: It was found that TCR beta diversity correlated strongly with the percentage of naive T cells.

With a J-beta primer mix and a sample-barcoded 5' primer, a second PCR ran about 7 to 11 cycles. A single record per CDR3 protein comes from TCRdb applying MiXCR to the 5' RACE reads. This sample yields roughly 800,000 distinct CDR3 sequences, of which roughly 60% are seen a single time; 20% to 25% belongs to the top ten. V is TRBV12-3 or TRBV12-4 and J is TRBJ1-5; D is unclear. The TCR was taken from a man younger than 45 in good health. Sequencing used blood. This chain's CDR3 is CASTRYLYQPQHF. CDR3 nucleotides: TGTGCCAGCACCCGATATCTTTATCAGCCCCAGCATTTT.